What follows are 17 T cell receptor beta chains derived from one specimen sequenced in a study of shared clonotypes between healthy human individuals. Libraries were prepared by immunoSEQ multiplex PCR; TCRdb keeps only in-frame clonotypes and omits some of them. The data hold fewer than 850,000 clones, with around 72% observed a single time. Material: memory CD4+ T cells sorted from blood. Subset here: CD45RA-negative fraction. These receptors came from a woman aged 25-40 years in good health.

The V call is TRBV14, the J call TRBJ2-7, with 10 bases lining up with TRBD2. V shed 6 bases, J shed 0 bases, and the junction held 8 bases outside the gene matches. CDR1 is SGHDN and CDR2 is FVKESK in the germline V gene. The CDR3 spans 16 residues. The CDR3 nucleotides read TGTGCCAGCAGTCGACAACTAGCGGGGAGCTCCTACGAGCAGTACTTC. It is translated as CASSRQLAGSSYEQYF.

The CDR3 DNA is TGTGCCAGCAGACGGGACAGGGGAGGCTATGGCTACACCTTC. It yields the protein CASRRDRGGYGYTF. The rearrangement links TRBV28 to TRBJ1-2; TRBD1 aligns across 10 bases. Germline values: CDR1 MDHEN, CDR2 SYDVKM. The CDR3 is 14 amino acids. The trim removed 6 bases at V and 4 bases at J, leaving 5 bases unmatched.

The chain couples TRBV11-2 to TRBJ1-2; unclear D gene. Trimming shortened V by 0 bases and J by 8 bases, and 7 bases separated the two germline ends. The CDR3 consists of 12 residues. The germline V gene has CDR1 SGHAT and CDR2 FQNNGV. CDR3 sequence (DNA): TGTGCCAGCAGCTTAGACCATTTCGGCTACACCTTC. Translated, it gives CASSLDHFGYTF.

The chain couples TRBV14 to TRBJ1-1; D unclear. This CDR3 is 13 amino acids long. The V end lost 4 bases, the J end lost 0 bases, and 6 bases lay between the germline ends. The germline V gene encodes CDR1 SGHDN and CDR2 FVKESK. CDR3 region: CASSLSLNTEAFF. In DNA, the CDR3 is TGTGCCAGCAGCCTCAGCCTGAACACTGAAGCTTTCTTT.

This clone was seen a single time. V is TRBV7-2 and J is TRBJ2-5; 7 positions match TRBD2. The J call may not be correct, given that the DNA end is closer to TRBJ2-7. The CDR3 covers 14 residues. Germline values: CDR1 SGHTA, CDR2 FQGNSA. CDR3 sequence: CASSFFLAAYEQYF. The CDR3 nucleotides read TGTGCCAGCAGCTTCTTCCTAGCGGCCTACGAGCAGTACTTC.

Concerning this clone itself: This may be a read error, as it is one base from a much larger clone. The same CDR3 can be traced to other DNA sequences in this sample. CDR3 in amino acids: CASSPGTVQETQYF. As DNA, the CDR3 is TGTGCCAGCTCACCAGGGACAGTCCAAGAGACCCAGTACTTC. The chain couples TRBV18 to TRBJ2-5; 7 bases align to TRBD1. V lost 2 bases to trimming and J lost 1 base; unmatched junction nucleotides: 1. Germline-derived CDR1 and CDR2 are KGHSH and LQKENI. The CDR3 contains 14 residues.

Notes on this clone: A much larger clone is a single base away; this may be a read error. The rearrangement joins TRBV2 to TRBJ2-5, with unresolved D. The J call could be wrong; TRBJ2-7 is a better fit for the DNA end. CDR1 is SNHLY and CDR2 is FYNNEI in the germline V gene. The CDR3 runs 11 residues. The CDR3 region has the DNA TGTGCCAGCAGTCTAGTCTACGAGCAGTACTTC. It yields the protein CASSLVYEQYF.

This clone was counted a single time. The chain couples TRBV5-6 to TRBJ1-1; D might be TRBD1 (5 bases). Trimming pared 2 bases from V and 10 bases from J, leaving 15 bases between. Looked up from germline, CDR1 is SGHDT and CDR2 is YYEEEE. The length of the CDR3 is 13 residues. This chain's CDR3 is CASSLERGGGAFF. Written as DNA, the CDR3 is TGTGCCAGCAGCTTAGAGAGGGGTGGTGGAGCTTTCTTT.

In its sample, this clone was seen a few times. J is TRBJ2-7 and V is TRBV15, with 7 bases aligning to TRBD1. The J segment lost 6 bases and the V segment lost 5 bases, leaving 7 bases of the junction unmatched. The germline CDR1 and CDR2 sequences are LNHNV and YYDKDF (reference sequence). The CDR3 is made up of 13 amino acids. The CDR3 nucleotides are TGTGCCACCAGCCCCCCTCGGACAGGCGAGCAGTACTTC. Protein product: CATSPPRTGEQYF.

The J gene is TRBJ2-1, the V gene TRBV15; 7 positions agree with TRBD2. The CDR3 length is 16 residues. CDR1 is LNHNV and CDR2 is YYDKDF in the germline V gene (reference sequence). Germline trimming cut 0 bases from V and 8 bases from J; bases unmatched to any gene: 10. The CDR3 nucleotides are TGTGCCACCAGCAGAGATCCCCCAGCGGGAAGAGATGAGCAGTTCTTC. Protein sequence: CATSRDPPAGRDEQFF. The variable domain in full, completed from reference TRBV15 and TRBJ2-1, reads DAMVIQNPRYQVTQFGKPVTLSCSQTLNHNVMYWYQQKSSQAPKLLFHYYDKDFNNEADTPDNFQSRRPNTSFCFLDIRSPGLGDTAMYLCATSRDPPAGRDEQFFGPGTRLTVL.

V is TRBV12-5 and J is TRBJ2-3, with 8 bases fitting TRBD1. V lost 0 bases and J lost 7; bases outside the gene matches: 9. Germline V gives CDR1 LGHNT, CDR2 FRNRAP. The CDR3 is 16 amino acids. The chain's CDR3 is CASGLVLGQGGNTQYF. The DNA for the CDR3 is TGTGCTAGTGGTTTGGTACTAGGACAGGGAGGAAATACGCAGTATTTT.

The V and J genes are TRBV5-8 and TRBJ1-5; D is unresolved. Germline CDR1 reads SGHTS; CDR2 reads YDEGEE. The CDR3 totals 14 residues. V was cut by 4 bases and J by 3 bases, with 11 bases left in between. CDR3 sequence reads: CASSRERYNQPQHF. The CDR3 region has the DNA TGTGCCAGCAGCCGGGAGCGCTACAATCAGCCCCAGCATTTT. The whole variable domain, filled in from reference TRBV5-8 and TRBJ1-5, reads EAGVTQSPTHLIKTRGQQATLRCSPISGHTSVYWYQQALGLGLQFLLWYDEGEERNRGNFPPRFSGRQFPNYSSELNVNALELEDSALYLCASSRERYNQPQHFGDGTRLSIL.

The chain couples TRBV13 to TRBJ2-2; 9 bases map to TRBD2. Germline V gene data show CDR1 as PRHDT and CDR2 as FYEKMQ (reference sequence). The CDR3 totals 15 residues. The V gene end was trimmed by 5 bases and the J gene end by 5 bases; junction bases not matched to a gene: 6. CDR3 protein: CASSGIAGATGELFF. In DNA form, the CDR3 reads TGTGCCAGCAGCGGCATAGCGGGAGCAACCGGGGAGCTGTTTTTT. Looking up the rest from reference TRBV13 and TRBJ2-2 gives the full variable domain: AAGVIQSPRHLIKEKRETATLKCYPIPRHDTVYWYQQGPGQDPQFLISFYEKMQSDKGSIPDRFSAQQFSDYHSELNMSSLELGDSALYFCASSGIAGATGELFFGEGSRLTVL.

This clone appeared once. The chain couples TRBV6-1 to TRBJ2-7; 8 bases agree with TRBD1. The CDR3 length is 15 residues. With V trimmed by 7 bases and J by 1 base, 9 bases remained unmatched. CDR1 MNHNS and CDR2 SASEGT come from the germline V gene. The CDR3 DNA is TGTGCCAGCACGGGAAACCAGGGGGCGTCCTACGAGCAGTACTTC. As protein: CASTGNQGASYEQYF.

The J gene is TRBJ2-5, the V gene TRBV5-1; 12 nucleotides line up with TRBD2. J was trimmed by 3 bases and V by 3 bases; bases with no gene match: 9. Germline CDR1 and CDR2: SGHRS and YFSETQ. The CDR3 is made up of 17 amino acids. In nucleotides, the CDR3 is TGCGCCAGCAGCTCGGGGACTAGCGGGTTCGGGGAAGAGACCCAGTACTTC. Translating it yields CASSSGTSGFGEETQYF.

The rearrangement joins TRBV9 to TRBJ2-5; a possible D gene is TRBD2 (5 bases). From germline, CDR1 is SGDLS and CDR2 YYNGEE. With 4 bases removed from V and 11 bases from J, the gap between germline ends came to 21 bases. The CDR3 has 14 residues. For the CDR3, the DNA is TGTGCCAGCAGCCCCGGCCCCGGACCCTGGGAGCAGTACTTC. It translates to CASSPGPGPWEQYF.

As regards this clone: Other DNA variants within this sample encode the same CDR3. The chain uses TRBV11-2 and TRBJ2-1; perhaps D is TRBD1 or TRBD2 (6 bases each). V lost 0 bases to trimming and J lost 1 base, with 10 bases between them. CDR3 length: 16 residues. Germline CDR1 SGHAT, CDR2 FQNNGV. CDR3 DNA sequence: TGTGCCAGCAGCTTAGATCTAGGGGGGTCCTACAATGAGCAGTTCTTC. It codes for CASSLDLGGSYNEQFF.